This T cell receptor (beta chain) was recovered during a study of CD8 T cells in Susac syndrome. RNA amounts of about 0.45 to 1 ug underwent reverse transcription with random hexamers. TCRdb independently ran MiXCR on the immunoSEQ multiplex PCR reads; one entry per CDR3 protein. In the table there are under 350,000 distinct CDR3 sequences, just over 90% of which are singletons. Sequencing of TCR beta covered CD8+ and CD4+ T cells obtained from blood. Sample: CD4+ T cells from PBMCs. The TCR was taken from a human donor with multiple sclerosis.

This chain's CDR3 is CATYGYRAAETQYF. The CDR3 DNA follows: TGTGCCACTTATGGGTACAGGGCCGCGGAGACCCAGTACTTC. The V call is TRBV24-1, the J call TRBJ2-5; a possible D gene is TRBD1 (6 bases). CDR1 and CDR2 from the germline V gene are KGHDR and SFDVKD. V shed 10 bases and J shed 5 bases, with 19 bases lying between them. The CDR3 sequence is 14 residues long.